The 21 T cell receptor beta chains listed next were all sequenced from one sample in a study of blood T cell repertoires in COVID-19. This table comes from immunoSEQ multiplex PCR, and its TCRdb copy is limited to in-frame clones, with some not included. The sample has some 240,000 clones, around 80% seen once; the top ten hold under 4.5%. Source material: PBMCs or T cells enriched from blood (not recorded which). The receptor set was obtained from a man aged 25 to 40 with acute COVID-19.

J is TRBJ2-1 and V is TRBV7-6; 10 bases match TRBD2. The CDR3 runs 16 residues. Germline V lookup: CDR1 SGHVS, CDR2 FNYEAQ. Trimming removed 1 base from V and 7 bases from J; junction bases left unmatched: 7. The CDR3 DNA reads as TGTGCCAGCAGCTTAGAGGCTAGCGGGAGTCGGAATGAGCAGTTCTTC. It specifies CASSLEASGSRNEQFF. The variable domain in full, completed from reference TRBV7-6 and TRBJ2-1, reads GAGVSQSPRYKVTKRGQDVALRCDPISGHVSLYWYRQALGQGPEFLTYFNYEAQQDKSGLPNDRFSAERPEGSISTLTIQRTEQRDSAMYRCASSLEASGSRNEQFFGPGTRLTVL.

This chain uses TRBV27 with TRBJ1-1; tentative D call: TRBD1 (6 bases). Trimming pared 6 bases from V and 4 bases from J, leaving 21 bases between. Germline V CDR1 and CDR2: MNHEY, SMNVEV (reference sequence). CDR3 size: 16 residues. In DNA form, the CDR3 reads TGTGCCAGCAGAAAACCCGAGCCTACAGGGTCCACTGAAGCTTTCTTT. It encodes CASRKPEPTGSTEAFF.

The sample holds one count of this clone. The gene calls are TRBV10-3 and TRBJ2-7; D possibly corresponds to TRBD2 (6 bases). The germline V gene has CDR1 ENHRY and CDR2 SYGVKD. This CDR3 is built from 12 residues. Trimming removed 3 bases at V and 7 bases at J, with 10 bases between. The CDR3 loop is CAISESGREQYV. As DNA, the CDR3 is TGTGCCATCAGTGAATCAGGGAGGGAGCAGTACGTC.

The chain joins TRBV24-1 to TRBJ2-2, with D possibly being TRBD1 (6 bases). V dropped 3 bases and J dropped 9 bases, with 10 bases sitting between them. CDR1 and CDR2 from the germline V gene are KGHDR and SFDVKD. The CDR3 loop spans 13 amino acids. The CDR3 region is CATSDGRDRELFF. The CDR3 coding sequence is TGTGCCACCAGTGATGGCCGGGACAGGGAGCTGTTTTTT.

The chain is built from TRBV15 and TRBJ1-1, with D hard to call. This CDR3 is built from 15 residues. Germline V gives CDR1 LNHNV, CDR2 YYDKDF (reference sequence). The V end lost 0 bases, the J end lost 0 bases, and 8 bases lay between the germline ends. In DNA form, the CDR3 reads TGTGCCACCAGCAGAGATAACAGAATGAACACTGAAGCTTTCTTT. Translating it yields CATSRDNRMNTEAFF.

The rearrangement links TRBV12-3 or TRBV12-4 to TRBJ2-2; no firm D call. The CDR3 covers 13 residues. Between the trimmed V and J ends, which lost 7 bases and 2 bases, there was a span of 8 bases. In nucleotides, the CDR3 is TGTGCCAGCACTGCGGTTAACACCGGGGAGCTGTTTTTT. The encoded protein is CASTAVNTGELFF.

A remark on this clone: One end of the junction is discordant with germline, which a read error may explain. V gene TRBV3-1 (or the pseudogene TRBV3-2) combines with J gene TRBJ2-1; the match to TRBD2 covers 11 bases. The germline gives CDR1 LGHDT, CDR2 YNNKEL (reference sequence). The CDR3 contains 16 residues. The CDR3: CASSPNPLAGENGQFF. The CDR3 nucleotides are TGTGCCAGCAGTCCCAATCCACTAGCGGGAGAGAATGGGCAGTTCTTC.

This chain links TRBV18 with TRBJ2-7; 9 bases line up with TRBD1. Trimming cost V 1 base and J 2 bases; bases outside gene matches: 9. The CDR3 extends over 17 amino acids. The germline CDR1 and CDR2 sequences are KGHSH and LQKENI. The CDR3, as DNA: TGTGCCAGCTCACCACGATTCCGGGACAGGGTTCCCTACGAGCAGTACGTC. It is translated as CASSPRFRDRVPYEQYV.

The V gene is TRBV11-3, the J gene TRBJ2-1, with 14 bases fitting TRBD2. V was pared by 4 bases and J by 7 bases, with 3 bases of the junction left unmatched. This CDR3 contains 15 residues. CDR1 SGHNT and CDR2 YENEEA come from the germline V gene. CDR3 sequence (DNA): TGTGCCAGCAGCTATGGGACTAGCGGGAGTAATGAGCAGTTCTTC. Protein sequence: CASSYGTSGSNEQFF.

This clone was observed a few times. The chain has TRBV3-1 (or the pseudogene TRBV3-2) and TRBJ2-1; 9 bases agree with TRBD2. There are 18 residues in the CDR3. Losses at the gene ends were 0 bases for V and 8 bases for J; bases not matched to a gene: 14. The germline V gene encodes CDR1 LGHDT and CDR2 YNNKEL (reference sequence). The CDR3 region has the DNA TGTGCCAGCAGCCAAGATAGTAGCGGGGGACATTTGGTCGATGAGCAGTTCTTC. Residues: CASSQDSSGGHLVDEQFF.

This CDR3 is CASSQWFGQLTGPREAFF. CDR3 sequence (DNA): TGCGCCAGCAGCCAATGGTTCGGGCAATTAACAGGGCCCCGTGAAGCTTTCTTT. This chain connects TRBV4-1 to TRBJ1-1; tentative D call: TRBD1 (6 bases). The CDR3 loop spans 18 amino acids. Germline-derived CDR1 and CDR2 are MGHRA and YSYEKL. V shed 2 bases and J shed 7 bases, with 26 bases lying between them.

The chain is built from TRBV5-1 and TRBJ2-5; weak D call: TRBD2 (5 bases). Trimming left V 0 bases short and J 0 bases short, with 12 bases between. Germline CDR1 is SGHRS and CDR2 is YFSETQ. There are 16 residues in the CDR3. The CDR3 region is CASSLAEGLNQETQYF. CDR3 DNA sequence: TGCGCCAGCAGCTTGGCCGAAGGACTGAACCAAGAGACCCAGTACTTC.

The CDR3: CASSLLQGASTDTQYF. The CDR3 nucleotides are TGTGCCAGCAGCTTGTTACAGGGGGCGTCCACAGATACGCAGTATTTT. The chain combines TRBV5-8 with TRBJ2-3; 9 bases line up with TRBD1. Looked up from germline, CDR1 is SGHTS and CDR2 is YDEGEE. J gave up 2 bases and V 1 base, and 5 bases lay outside the gene matches. The CDR3 has 16 amino acids.

This sequence joins TRBV7-9 and TRBJ2-7, with 11 bases identical to TRBD2. The ends lost 3 bases at V and 3 bases at J; junction bases unmatched: 1. CDR1 is SEHNR and CDR2 is FQNEAQ in the germline V gene (reference sequence). The CDR3 is 14 residues long. CDR3 amino acids: CASSFGTSGYEQYV. CDR3 nucleotide sequence: TGTGCCAGCAGCTTCGGGACTAGCGGCTACGAGCAGTACGTC.

V and J are TRBV5-6 and TRBJ1-4, with D tentatively TRBD1 (6 bases). The CDR3 has 15 amino acids. Germline V lookup: CDR1 SGHDT, CDR2 YYEEEE. V was trimmed by 1 base and J by 8 bases, leaving 15 bases between them. CDR3 sequence reads: CASSLFTGGNEKLFF. CDR3 nucleotides: TGTGCCAGCAGCTTGTTCACGGGGGGCAACGAAAAACTGTTTTTT.

The chain has TRBV9 and TRBJ2-1; 9 bases fit TRBD1. The V gene's germline CDR1 is SGDLS and CDR2 YYNGEE. The CDR3 is 15 residues long. Trimming at V came to 0 bases and at J to 7 bases, leaving 5 bases not matched to a gene. This CDR3 reads CASSVDGQGLNEQFF. The CDR3 DNA reads as TGTGCCAGCAGCGTAGACGGACAGGGGTTGAATGAGCAGTTCTTC. The full variable domain, with the rest looked up from reference TRBV9 and TRBJ2-1, is DSGVTQTPKHLITATGQRVTLRCSPRSGDLSVYWYQQSLDQGLQFLIQYYNGEERAKGNILERFSAQQFPDLHSELNLSSLELGDSALYFCASSVDGQGLNEQFFGPGTRLTVL.

The chain has TRBV28 and TRBJ2-7, with 11 bases that match TRBD2. Germline V gene sequence: CDR1 MDHEN, CDR2 SYDVKM. The CDR3 runs 21 residues. The junction had 30 bases not matched to a gene; V was cut back by 8 bases and J by 6 bases. CDR3 DNA sequence: TGTGCCAGCCCTCCGTTAGTTGGACAGGGGTTAGCTAGCGGGAGGCTGCCCGAGCAGTACGTC. Protein sequence: CASPPLVGQGLASGRLPEQYV.

The chain links TRBV6-5 to TRBJ1-1; tentatively, D is TRBD1 (5 bases). V was shortened by 5 bases and J by 6 bases, with 13 bases between the two germline ends. CDR3 length: 13 amino acids. Looked up from germline, CDR1 is MNHEY and CDR2 is SVGAGI. The CDR3 reads CASSRGERAEAFF. The CDR3 nucleotides are TGTGCCAGCAGTCGGGGGGAGAGAGCTGAAGCTTTCTTT.

This chain uses TRBV25-1 with TRBJ1-2, with 11 positions matching TRBD1. After removal of 5 bases from V and 7 bases from J, the junction contained 6 bases not matched to a gene. The germline V gene encodes CDR1 MGHDK and CDR2 SYGVNS. There are 14 residues in the CDR3. For the CDR3, the DNA is TGTGCCAGCAGTTCGAGGACAGGGGGCTCTGGCTACACCTTC. This codes for CASSSRTGGSGYTF.

This chain joins TRBV7-3 and TRBJ2-2; 15 positions agree with TRBD2. Per germline, CDR1 SGHTA and CDR2 FQGTGA. The CDR3 length is 20 residues. Trimming cost V 5 bases and J 5 bases; bases outside gene matches: 15. The chain's CDR3 is CASSPTGSSGTSGRTGELFF. The CDR3 nucleotides read TGTGCCAGCAGCCCAACAGGGTCGTCGGGGACTAGCGGGAGGACCGGGGAGCTGTTTTTT.

The gene calls are TRBV7-9 and TRBJ2-1; D not resolved. The CDR3 runs to 15 residues. Germline V gene sequence: CDR1 SEHNR, CDR2 FQNEAQ (reference sequence). V gave up 5 bases and J gave up 0 bases, with 11 bases separating them. The CDR3, as DNA: TGTGCCAGCAGCCCCCCGGGTAGCTCCTACAATGAGCAGTTCTTC. It codes for CASSPPGSSYNEQFF.